This is a list of T cell receptor beta chains from one sample in a study of regulatory T cells in long-lasting Graves disease. TCRdb passed the multiplex PCR reads through MiXCR, listing each CDR3 protein once. The sample records 400,000 to 500,000 distinct CDR3 sequences, approximately 14% being singletons. The same specimen was also included in a second study, on T cells in Graves' hyperthyroidism and ophthalmopathy.

Sequenced material: peripheral blood mononuclear cells (PBMCs), taken at new diagnosis, from a patient treated with antithyroid drugs. The source of these receptors is a woman aged 45-60 years with Graves disease. CDR3s include the opening cysteine and the closing phenylalanine or tryptophan. The D gene is left open where the match is weak. Not all rows give a size; the values are once, few, many and, for expanded clones, a class.

clone_size,cdr3_length,j_call,v_call,d_call,cdr3_nt,cdr3_aa
many,12,TRBJ1-1,TRBV28,-,TGTGCCAGCAGGAGGGAAAACACTGAAGCTTTCTTT,CASRRENTEAFF
-,13,TRBJ2-7,TRBV2,-,TGTGCCATCGCAATTGACAGTGCCTACGAGCAGTACTTC,CAIAIDSAYEQYF
many,16,TRBJ2-7,TRBV7-6,TRBD2,TGTGCCAGCAGCTCCCGTCGGGAGGGGGTAGTCTACGAGCAGTACTTC,CASSSRREGVVYEQYF
few,16,TRBJ1-4,TRBV7-9,TRBD1,TGTGCCAGCAGCCCCTCTCGGACAGGGCGTTGGGAAAAACTGTTTTTT,CASSPSRTGRWEKLFF
few,15,TRBJ2-7,TRBV4-1,TRBD2,TGCGCCAGCAGCCGAGGACTAGCGGGAACCTACGAGCAGTACTTC,CASSRGLAGTYEQYF
many,12,TRBJ1-6,TRBV2,-,TGTGCCAGCAGTGATCATAGGTCACCCCTCCACTTT,CASSDHRSPLHF
many,14,TRBJ2-5,TRBV20-1,TRBD1,TGCAGTGCTAGAGATCGGGCAGGGGGAGAGACCCAGTACTTC,CSARDRAGGETQYF
once,16,TRBJ2-1,TRBV9,-,TGTGCCAGCAGCGGTGAGACTAGGATGCCCTTTCATGAGCAGTTCTTC,CASSGETRMPFHEQFF
many,15,TRBJ2-7,TRBV5-4,TRBD2,TGTGCCAGCAGCTTTAGGAGTCTAGCGGGAGACGAGCAGTACTTC,CASSFRSLAGDEQYF
few,20,TRBJ1-5,TRBV7-9,-,TGTGCCAGCAGCTTACGTACCCTTTTAAGGACACAAGATAGCAATCAGCCCCAGCATTTT,CASSLRTLLRTQDSNQPQHF
-,14,TRBJ2-7,TRBV5-1,TRBD1,TGCGCCAGCAGAAAAGGGGGCACGTCCCACGAGCAGTACTTC,CASRKGGTSHEQYF
-,18,TRBJ2-5,TRBV24-1,-,TGTGCCACCAGTGATTGGACGGGGACGGGAGAAGATAAAGAGACCCAGTACTTC,CATSDWTGTGEDKETQYF
many,14,TRBJ2-7,TRBV10-3,-,TGTGCCATCAGTGAGGGCAGGTCAACCTACGAGCAGTACTTC,CAISEGRSTYEQYF
-,18,TRBJ1-4,TRBV3-1,TRBD1,TGTGCCAGCAGCCAATTAGGGACAGGGGGCCAGGAGAATGAAAAACTGTTTTTT,CASSQLGTGGQENEKLFF
-,23,TRBJ2-2,TRBV3-1,TRBD1,TGTGCCAGCAGCCAAGTTCTAGGTCCCTTCCGGGACAGGGGGCAATTGGACACCGGGGAGCTGTTTTTT,CASSQVLGPFRDRGQLDTGELFF
many,16,TRBJ2-4,TRBV5-1,TRBD2,TGCGCCAGCAGCCTCGGACTAGCGGGAGCCAAAAACATTCAGTACTTC,CASSLGLAGAKNIQYF
few,15,TRBJ1-1,TRBV19,-,TGTGCCAGTAGTACAAGACACGGGATGAACACTGAAGCTTTCTTT,CASSTRHGMNTEAFF
few,15,TRBJ2-4,TRBV6-1,TRBD1,TGTGCCAGCAGTCCGCAGGACAGGGGGGGGGACATTCAGTACTTC,CASSPQDRGGDIQYF
-,14,TRBJ1-2,TRBV6-1,TRBD1,TGTGCCAGCAGCCGACCGGGACAGGGCTATGGCTACACCTTC,CASSRPGQGYGYTF
-,16,TRBJ2-3,TRBV18,TRBD1,TGTGCCAGCTCACTTTCGGGACAGGGGAGAATAGATACGCAGTATTTT,CASSLSGQGRIDTQYF
many,16,TRBJ2-1,TRBV5-1,TRBD2,TGTGCCAGCAGCTCGGGGGGGCGGAGCTCCTACAATGAGCAGTTCTTC,CASSSGGRSSYNEQFF
-,21,TRBJ2-7,TRBV7-9,TRBD1,TGTGCCAGCAGCTTAGTGGGGTGGGGACAGGGGATCCGAGGAGGACTCTACGAGCAGTACTTC,CASSLVGWGQGIRGGLYEQYF
-,15,TRBJ2-5,TRBV7-2,-,TGTGCCAGCAGCTTCCAGGGTGGTGGTCAAGAGACCCAGTACTTC,CASSFQGGGQETQYF
-,10,TRBJ2-2,TRBV6-2/TRBV6-3,-,TGTGCCAGCAACCCCGGGGAGCTGTTTTTT,CASNPGELFF
few,14,TRBJ2-7,TRBV30,TRBD2,TGTGCCTGGAGTGCGGGGGGATCCTCCTACGAGCAGTACTTC,CAWSAGGSSYEQYF
-,17,TRBJ2-7,TRBV19,TRBD1,TGTGCCAGTAGTATCAGGAAGGGCGGGACAGGTACCTACGAGCAGTACTTC,CASSIRKGGTGTYEQYF
-,16,TRBJ1-2,TRBV5-1,TRBD1,TGCGCCAGCAGCAGAGCGGGACAGGGAAATATCTATGGCTACACCTTC,CASSRAGQGNIYGYTF
many,8,TRBJ1-2,TRBV6-1,-,TGTGCCAGCGAGGGTTGGACCTTC,CASEGWTF
-,15,TRBJ2-5,TRBV5-1,-,TGCGCCAGCAGCAATGGGGGGAGTCTCCAAGAGACCCAGTACTTC,CASSNGGSLQETQYF
many,15,TRBJ2-1,TRBV11-2,-,TGTGCCAGCAGCTTAGCGGCTAGCCCCTACAATGAGCAGTTCTTC,CASSLAASPYNEQFF
-,16,TRBJ1-6,TRBV5-1,-,TGCGCCAGCAGCTTATTCCTGCCTGGTGATAATTCACCCCTCCACTTT,CASSLFLPGDNSPLHF
few,14,TRBJ1-5,TRBV20-1,-,TGCAGTGCTAGTCCTCCAGGGTTCAATCAGCCCCAGCATTTT,CSASPPGFNQPQHF
many,19,TRBJ2-1,TRBV7-9,TRBD2,TGTGCCAGCAGCGCGGGACTAGCGGGTACCCCAAGCCCCCACAATGAGCAGTTCTTC,CASSAGLAGTPSPHNEQFF
few,15,TRBJ2-1,TRBV5-4,TRBD1,TGTGCCAGCAGCTTGGGGCAGGGGGCACCGGGTACTCAGTTCTTC,CASSLGQGAPGTQFF
many,15,TRBJ2-1,TRBV3-1,TRBD1,TGTGCCAGCAGCCGGGGACAGGGGGCTTTCGATGAGCAGTTCTTC,CASSRGQGAFDEQFF
many,14,TRBJ1-2,TRBV10-2,-,TGCGCCAGCAGTGAGAGTCAGGCTAACTATGGCTACACCTTC,CASSESQANYGYTF
-,16,TRBJ2-1,TRBV5-1,-,TGCGCCAGCAGCTTGAGAGCTTCTAGGTCCTACAATGAGCAGTTCTTC,CASSLRASRSYNEQFF
many,12,TRBJ1-1,TRBV3-1,-,TGTGCCAGCAGCCCCAGAGCGGGAGGGGCCTTCTTC,CASSPRAGGAFF
many,13,TRBJ2-2,TRBV2,-,TGTGCCAGCGTCGGGATGAACACCGGGGAGCTGTTTTTT,CASVGMNTGELFF
many,17,TRBJ2-5,TRBV6-2/TRBV6-3,TRBD2,TGTGCCAGCAGCGACAGAGGGACTAGCGGGAGGACAGAGACCCAGTACTTC,CASSDRGTSGRTETQYF
many,14,TRBJ2-7,TRBV27,-,TGTGCCAGCACCTCGATGGGCAGGCACTACGAGCAGTACTTC,CASTSMGRHYEQYF
many,14,TRBJ1-2,TRBV14,-,TGTGCCAGCAGCCAAGCGGGGAGGTACTATGGCTACACCTTC,CASSQAGRYYGYTF
-,12,TRBJ1-2,TRBV27,TRBD1,TGTGCCAGCAGTCCTCACGGACAGGGCTGCACCTTC,CASSPHGQGCTF
many,13,TRBJ1-1,TRBV18,-,TGTGCCAGCAGTTCGGACGGGAACACTGAAGCTTTCTTT,CASSSDGNTEAFF
-,13,TRBJ2-1,TRBV9,TRBD2,TGTGCCAGCAGCGTAGCTATAGCGGGTGAGCAGTTCTTC,CASSVAIAGEQFF
many,14,TRBJ1-1,TRBV28,TRBD1,TGTGCCAGCAGTTCCTTTACAGGGGACACTGAAGCTTTCTTT,CASSSFTGDTEAFF
many,14,TRBJ2-7,TRBV28,-,TGTGCCAGCACCCTCCCCGGCAACTCCTACGAGCAGTACTTC,CASTLPGNSYEQYF
few,15,TRBJ1-5,TRBV7-3,TRBD1,TGTGCCAGCAGCTCCAGTGCAGGGGGTGATCAGCCCCAGCATTTT,CASSSSAGGDQPQHF
few,17,TRBJ2-5,TRBV3-1,TRBD2,TGTGCCAGCAGTCGACTAGGACTAGCGGAAAACCAAGAGACCCAGTACTTC,CASSRLGLAENQETQYF
-,16,TRBJ2-1,TRBV20-1,TRBD2,TGCAGTGCTATTGGGACTAGCGGGAGGTGGGGCAATGGGCAGTTCTTC,CSAIGTSGRWGNGQFF
many,13,TRBJ2-3,TRBV5-6,-,TGTGCCAGCAGCTTGCTTCGAAACGATACGCAGTATTTT,CASSLLRNDTQYF
many,13,TRBJ2-5,TRBV27,-,TGTGCCAGCAGTTTAGGGTGGCGAGAGACCCAGTACTTC,CASSLGWRETQYF
few,13,TRBJ2-5,TRBV5-1,-,TGCGCCAGCAGCTCCATAGGGCAAGAGACCCAGTACTTC,CASSSIGQETQYF
few,18,TRBJ2-2,TRBV13,TRBD2,TGTGCCAGCAGCTCGACCCGGACTAGCGGGAGTTTAACCGGGGAGCTGTTTTTT,CASSSTRTSGSLTGELFF
few,12,TRBJ1-2,TRBV29-1,-,TGCAGCGGAGGGGACACTCGGAGGGGCTACACCTTC,CSGGDTRRGYTF
few,16,TRBJ2-2,TRBV19,-,TGTGCCAGTAGTGGACGTGGGGTCGAGGGCACCGGGGAGCTGTTTTTT,CASSGRGVEGTGELFF
once,14,TRBJ1-2,TRBV7-2,-,TGTGCCAGCAGCTTAGGTCCCGGGTTCAATGGCTACACCTTC,CASSLGPGFNGYTF
many,14,TRBJ2-5,TRBV2,TRBD2,TGTGCCAGCGAGGCGGGGGGTAGCGAGGAGACCCAGTACTTC,CASEAGGSEETQYF
many,14,TRBJ1-1,TRBV24-1,-,TGTGCCACCAGTGCCGGCGGGGGGGCCACTGAAGCTTTCTTT,CATSAGGGATEAFF
few,15,TRBJ2-1,TRBV7-7,-,TGTGCCAGCAGCTTTGGGGTTACCTCCTACAATGAGCAGTTCTTC,CASSFGVTSYNEQFF